Presented here are 8 T cell receptor beta chains from one specimen sequenced in a study of blood T cell repertoires in COVID-19. Produced via immunoSEQ multiplex PCR; TCRdb's table is partial and in-frame only. Of under 250,000 clones in the sample, roughly 92% were seen once. What was sequenced was peripheral blood. These receptors were collected from a man in his sixties with COVID-19, enrolled during active disease.

The J gene is TRBJ2-1, the V gene TRBV10-3; 11 nucleotides match TRBD1. Germline V gives CDR1 ENHRY, CDR2 SYGVKD. The V gene end was trimmed by 3 bases and the J gene end by 5 bases; junction bases not matched to a gene: 3. This CDR3 spans 15 amino acids. CDR3 bases: TGTGCCATCAGTGAATGGGACAGGGGGGACAATGAGCAGTTCTTC. As protein: CAISEWDRGDNEQFF.

The chain links TRBV4-1 to TRBJ2-3, with a tentative D call TRBD2 (6 bases). The CDR3 spans 17 residues. Deletions cut 0 bases from V and 2 bases from J, with 15 bases between. Germline V gene sequence: CDR1 MGHRA, CDR2 YSYEKL. As DNA, the CDR3 is TGCGCCAGCAGCCAAGATCAGTACGGGGGACTCACAGATACGCAGTATTTT. Translated, it gives CASSQDQYGGLTDTQYF.

V and J are TRBV6-1 and TRBJ1-2, with 7 bases matching TRBD1. The CDR3 loop spans 16 amino acids. V lost 3 bases and J lost 1; bases outside the gene matches: 8. Germline V gene lookup returns CDR1 MNHNS and CDR2 SASEGT. CDR3 sequence (DNA): TGTGCCAGCAGTGAGGAGACAGGGCTATTTAACTATGGCTACACCTTC. This translates into CASSEETGLFNYGYTF.

The CDR3 is CASISGGRNYGYTF. In DNA, the CDR3 is TGTGCCAGCATCTCCGGAGGACGGAACTATGGCTACACCTTC. The J gene is TRBJ1-2, the V gene TRBV28; D remains ambiguous. This CDR3 has 14 residues. The V end lost 7 bases, the J end lost 2 bases, and 14 bases lay between the germline ends. Per the germline V gene, CDR1 is MDHEN and CDR2 is SYDVKM.

The rearrangement uses TRBV7-8 and TRBJ2-2; a possible D gene is TRBD2 (5 bases). The CDR3 consists of 15 residues. CDR1 is SGHVS and CDR2 is FQNEAQ in the germline V gene. Deletions cut 1 base from V and 6 bases from J, with 12 bases between. The CDR3 loop reads CASSLGGSRAGELFF. The CDR3 DNA reads TGTGCCAGCAGCTTAGGAGGGAGTCGGGCCGGGGAGCTGTTTTTT.

This chain links TRBV7-2 with TRBJ1-4; D not certain. Germline CDR1 reads SGHTA; CDR2 reads FQGNSA. V dropped 5 bases and J dropped 2 bases, with 9 bases sitting between them. The length of the CDR3 is 14 residues. This CDR3 reads CASSQYGTNEKLFF. As DNA, the CDR3 is TGTGCCAGCAGCCAGTACGGGACTAATGAAAAACTGTTTTTT.

The CDR3 sequence: CATSERVRSGGDTQYF. In DNA form, the CDR3 reads TGTGCCACCAGTGAACGGGTACGAAGCGGGGGGGATACGCAGTATTTT. The chain couples TRBV24-1 to TRBJ2-3, with TRBD2 identical over 9 bases. The J segment lost 6 bases and the V segment lost 4 bases, leaving 10 bases of the junction unmatched. CDR1 and CDR2 from the germline V gene are KGHDR and SFDVKD. The CDR3 has 16 amino acids.

This clone was found once. V is TRBV28 and J is TRBJ1-1; D perhaps matches TRBD1 (5 bases). With 3 bases removed from V and 0 bases from J, the gap between germline ends came to 11 bases. CDR3 length equals 15 residues. Germline lookup yields CDR1 MDHEN and CDR2 SYDVKM. CDR3 residues: CASSLGGAMNTEAFF. In nucleotides, the CDR3 is TGTGCCAGCAGTTTGGGGGGAGCGATGAACACTGAAGCTTTCTTT.